This T cell receptor (beta chain) was recovered during a study of vaccination and CD4 T cells after COVID-19. This clonotype appeared a few times. Its antigen is as yet unknown. CDR3 size: 11 residues. Cultured CD4+ T-cell DNA underwent Oncomine TCR Beta short-read sequencing. TCRdb re-analysed the PCR reads in MiXCR, keeping a single row per CDR3 protein. The sample shows around 20,000 distinct CDR3 sequences, about 27% of them seen only once. The treatment was: roughly 11-day PBMC culture with coronavirus spike peptide pools or control peptides (ViraFEST assay). The sequencing sample was made of cultured CD4+ T cells from blood. V and J are TRBV21-1 and TRBJ1-2. TRBV21-1 is reported as a pseudogene. The source is a human donor with COVID-19. CDR3 amino acids: CASSINYGYTF. The CDR3 DNA sequence: TGTGCCAGCAGCATCAACTATGGCTACACCTTC.